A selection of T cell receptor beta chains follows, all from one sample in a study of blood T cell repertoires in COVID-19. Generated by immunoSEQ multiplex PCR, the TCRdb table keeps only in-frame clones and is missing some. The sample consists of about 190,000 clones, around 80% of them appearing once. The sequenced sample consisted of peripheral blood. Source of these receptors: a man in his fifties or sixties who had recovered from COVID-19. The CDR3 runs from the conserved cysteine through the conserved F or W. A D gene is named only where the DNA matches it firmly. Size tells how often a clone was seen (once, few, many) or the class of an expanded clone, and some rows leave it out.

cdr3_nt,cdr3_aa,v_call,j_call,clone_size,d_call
TGCAGCGGAAACGCAGGGGGTACGGGGACTGAAGCTTTCTTT,CSGNAGGTGTEAFF,TRBV29-1,TRBJ1-1,-,TRBD1
TGCAGCGGCCGACAGGGGTGGGGGACCCAGTACTTC,CSGRQGWGTQYF,TRBV29-1,TRBJ2-5,-,TRBD1
TGTGCCAGCAGCCTCGACAGGGTTATCACCGGGGAGCTGTTTTTT,CASSLDRVITGELFF,TRBV14,TRBJ2-2,-,TRBD1
TGTGCCAGCAGCTTGGGGGACAGGGAAAAACTGTTTTTT,CASSLGDREKLFF,TRBV11-2,TRBJ1-4,-,TRBD1
TGCGCCAGCAGTGAAGGGGCCAGGGCGCAGTATTTT,CASSEGARAQYF,TRBV10-2,TRBJ2-3,-,-
TGTGCCAGCAGCGCTAAACGGGACAGTTCTAATTCACCCCTCCACTTT,CASSAKRDSSNSPLHF,TRBV7-2,TRBJ1-6,-,TRBD1
TGTGCCAGCAGTTCACAGCTGACTGGGGCCAACGTCCTGACTTTC,CASSSQLTGANVLTF,TRBV2,TRBJ2-6,-,-
TGTGCCAGCAGTTACGCGGGGACCAGAGATACGCAGTATTTT,CASSYAGTRDTQYF,TRBV6-5,TRBJ2-3,-,-
TGTGCCACCGGGACTAGCGGGAGGAATGAGCAGTTCTTC,CATGTSGRNEQFF,TRBV24-1,TRBJ2-1,-,TRBD2
TGCGCCAGCAGCTTGGGGGACACGGACAATCAGCCCCAGCATTTT,CASSLGDTDNQPQHF,TRBV5-1,TRBJ1-5,-,-
TGTGCCAGCAGCTTGAGGCGACAGCCGAACACTGAAGCTTTCTTT,CASSLRRQPNTEAFF,TRBV11-2,TRBJ1-1,-,-
TGTGCCAGCTCATCCGGGACTAGCGTTTCCTACAATGAGCAGTTCTTC,CASSSGTSVSYNEQFF,TRBV18,TRBJ2-1,few,TRBD2
TGCGCCAGCAGCTTAGTAGCGGGAGATCAACAGACCCAGTACTTC,CASSLVAGDQQTQYF,TRBV5-1,TRBJ2-5,-,TRBD2
TGTGCCAGCAGCTTAGGGAGAGCCACAGATACGCAGTATTTT,CASSLGRATDTQYF,TRBV11-3,TRBJ2-3,-,-